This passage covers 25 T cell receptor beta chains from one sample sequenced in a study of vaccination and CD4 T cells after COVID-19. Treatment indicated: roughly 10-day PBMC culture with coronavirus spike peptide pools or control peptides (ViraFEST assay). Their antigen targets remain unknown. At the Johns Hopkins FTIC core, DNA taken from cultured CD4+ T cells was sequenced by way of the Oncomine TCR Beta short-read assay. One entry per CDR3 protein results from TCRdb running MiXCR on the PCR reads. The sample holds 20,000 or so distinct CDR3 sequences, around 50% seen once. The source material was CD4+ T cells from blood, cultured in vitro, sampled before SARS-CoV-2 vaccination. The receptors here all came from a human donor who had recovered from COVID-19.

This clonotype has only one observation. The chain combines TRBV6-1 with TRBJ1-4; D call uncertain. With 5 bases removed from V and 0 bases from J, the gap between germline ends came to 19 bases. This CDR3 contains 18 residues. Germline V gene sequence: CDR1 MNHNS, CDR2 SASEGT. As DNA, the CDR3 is TGTGCCAGCAGTACGCTAAGCGGCCTGGGCACAACTAATGAAAAACTGTTTTTT. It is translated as CASSTLSGLGTTNEKLFF.

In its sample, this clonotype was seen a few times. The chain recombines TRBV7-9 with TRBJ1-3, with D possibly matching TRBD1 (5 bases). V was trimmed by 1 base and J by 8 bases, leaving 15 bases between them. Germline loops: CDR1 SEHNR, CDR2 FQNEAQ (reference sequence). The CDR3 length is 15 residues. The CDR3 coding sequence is TGTGCCAGCAGCTTAGGGCAGGGAAGCGGATACACCATATATTTT. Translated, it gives CASSLGQGSGYTIYF. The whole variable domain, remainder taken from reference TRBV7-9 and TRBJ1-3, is DTGVSQNPRHKITKRGQNVTFRCDPISEHNRLYWYRQTLGQGPEFLTYFQNEAQLEKSRLLSDRFSAERPKGSFSTLEIQRTEQGDSAMYLCASSLGQGSGYTIYFGEGSWLTVV.

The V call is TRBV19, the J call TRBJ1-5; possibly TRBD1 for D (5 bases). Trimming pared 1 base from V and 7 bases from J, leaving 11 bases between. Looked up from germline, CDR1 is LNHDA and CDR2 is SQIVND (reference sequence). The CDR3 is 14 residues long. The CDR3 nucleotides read TGTGCCAGTAGTATAGGGGCGGGGACCCAGCCCCAGCATTTT. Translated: CASSIGAGTQPQHF.

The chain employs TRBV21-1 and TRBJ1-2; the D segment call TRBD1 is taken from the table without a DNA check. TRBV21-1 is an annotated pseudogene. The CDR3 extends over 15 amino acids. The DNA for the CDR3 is TGTGCCAGCAGCAAATGCCGCAGGGGGTGGCCTGGCTACACCTTC. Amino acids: CASSKCRRGWPGYTF.

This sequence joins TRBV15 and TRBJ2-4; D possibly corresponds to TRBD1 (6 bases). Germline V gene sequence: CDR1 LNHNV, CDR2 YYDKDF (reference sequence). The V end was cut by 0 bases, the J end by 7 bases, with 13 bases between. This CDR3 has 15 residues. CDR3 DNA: TGTGCCACCAGCAGAGACGACAGGCCGGGGAACATTCAGTACTTC. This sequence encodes CATSRDDRPGNIQYF. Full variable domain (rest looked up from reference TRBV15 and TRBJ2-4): DAMVIQNPRYQVTQFGKPVTLSCSQTLNHNVMYWYQQKSSQAPKLLFHYYDKDFNNEADTPDNFQSRRPNTSFCFLDIRSPGLGDTAMYLCATSRDDRPGNIQYFGAGTRLSVL.

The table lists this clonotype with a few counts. The CDR3 loop is CSAPEGRNQPQHF. The CDR3 DNA reads TGCAGTGCCCCGGAGGGGAGAAATCAGCCCCAGCATTTT. The chain couples TRBV20-1 to TRBJ1-5, with D possibly being TRBD1 (5 bases). CDR3 length: 13 residues. Trimming removed 6 bases at V and 4 bases at J, with 13 bases between. Germline CDR1 reads DFQATT; CDR2 reads SNEGSKA (reference sequence).

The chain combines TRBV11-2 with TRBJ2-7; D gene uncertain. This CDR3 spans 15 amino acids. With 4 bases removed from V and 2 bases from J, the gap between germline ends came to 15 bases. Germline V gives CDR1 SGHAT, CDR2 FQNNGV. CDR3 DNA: TGTGCCAGCAGCTCCCCCAAAAGGAGAACCTACGAGCAGTACTTC. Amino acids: CASSSPKRRTYEQYF.

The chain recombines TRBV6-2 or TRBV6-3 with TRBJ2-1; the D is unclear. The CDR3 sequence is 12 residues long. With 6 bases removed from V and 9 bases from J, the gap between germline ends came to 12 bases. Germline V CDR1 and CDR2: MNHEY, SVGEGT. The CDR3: CASSDWAVEQFF. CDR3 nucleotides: TGTGCCAGCAGCGACTGGGCCGTTGAGCAGTTCTTC.

CDR3 amino acids: CASSSQGYTEAFF. Written as DNA, the CDR3 is TGTGCCAGCAGCTCACAGGGGTACACTGAAGCTTTCTTT. The chain employs TRBV5-5 and TRBJ1-1, with 7 bases that match TRBD1. The CDR3 length is 13 residues. Unmatched junction bases numbered 2, after V lost 3 bases and J lost 3 bases. Germline V gene lookup returns CDR1 SGHKS and CDR2 YYEKEE (reference sequence).

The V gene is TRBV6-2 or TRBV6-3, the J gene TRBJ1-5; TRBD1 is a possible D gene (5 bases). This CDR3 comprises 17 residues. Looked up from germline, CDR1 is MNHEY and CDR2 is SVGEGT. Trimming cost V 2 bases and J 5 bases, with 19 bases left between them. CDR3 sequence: CASSYVDVGRGDQPQHF. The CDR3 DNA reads TGTGCCAGCAGTTACGTTGATGTGGGGAGGGGAGATCAGCCCCAGCATTTT.

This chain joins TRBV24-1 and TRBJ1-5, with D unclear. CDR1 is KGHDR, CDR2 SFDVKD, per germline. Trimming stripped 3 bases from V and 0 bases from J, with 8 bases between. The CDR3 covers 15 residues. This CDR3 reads CATSDPQYSNQPQHF. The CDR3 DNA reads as TGTGCCACCAGTGATCCCCAGTATAGCAATCAGCCCCAGCATTTT.

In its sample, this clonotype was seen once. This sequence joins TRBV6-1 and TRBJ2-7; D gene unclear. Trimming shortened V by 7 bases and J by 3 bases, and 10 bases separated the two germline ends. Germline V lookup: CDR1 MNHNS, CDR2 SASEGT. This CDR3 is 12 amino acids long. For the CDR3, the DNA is TGTGCCAGCATGGACGGATTCTACGAGCAGTACTTC. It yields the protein CASMDGFYEQYF.

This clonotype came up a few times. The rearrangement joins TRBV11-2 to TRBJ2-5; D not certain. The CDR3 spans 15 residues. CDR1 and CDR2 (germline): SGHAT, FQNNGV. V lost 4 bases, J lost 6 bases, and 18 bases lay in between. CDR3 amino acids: CASSSHKYRDKTQYF. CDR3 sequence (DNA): TGTGCCAGCAGCTCCCACAAGTATAGGGATAAGACCCAGTACTTC.

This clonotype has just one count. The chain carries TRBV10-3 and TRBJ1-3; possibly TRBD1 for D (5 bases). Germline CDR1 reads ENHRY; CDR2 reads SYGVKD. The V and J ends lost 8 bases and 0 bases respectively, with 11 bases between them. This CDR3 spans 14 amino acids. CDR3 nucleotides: TGTGCCATCTATGAGGGGCCCTCTGGAAACACCATATATTTT. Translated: CAIYEGPSGNTIYF.

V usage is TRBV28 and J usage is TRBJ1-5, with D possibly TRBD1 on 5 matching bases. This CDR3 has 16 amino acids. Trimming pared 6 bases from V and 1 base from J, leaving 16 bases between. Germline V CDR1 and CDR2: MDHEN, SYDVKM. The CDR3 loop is CASSHATGGSNQPQHF. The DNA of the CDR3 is TGTGCCAGCAGCCACGCAACCGGGGGAAGCAATCAGCCCCAGCATTTT.

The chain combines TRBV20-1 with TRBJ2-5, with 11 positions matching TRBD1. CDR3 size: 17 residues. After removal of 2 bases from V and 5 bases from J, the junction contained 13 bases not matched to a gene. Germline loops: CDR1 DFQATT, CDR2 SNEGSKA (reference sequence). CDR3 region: CSARPPIGQGASETQYF. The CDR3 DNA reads TGCAGTGCTAGACCACCGATTGGACAGGGGGCCTCGGAGACCCAGTACTTC.

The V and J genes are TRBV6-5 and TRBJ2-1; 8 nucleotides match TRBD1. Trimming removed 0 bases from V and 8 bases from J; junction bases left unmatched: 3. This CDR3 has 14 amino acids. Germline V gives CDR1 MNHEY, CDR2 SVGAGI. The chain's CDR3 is CASSYSTGVDEQFF. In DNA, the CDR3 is TGTGCCAGCAGTTACTCGACAGGGGTTGATGAGCAGTTCTTC.

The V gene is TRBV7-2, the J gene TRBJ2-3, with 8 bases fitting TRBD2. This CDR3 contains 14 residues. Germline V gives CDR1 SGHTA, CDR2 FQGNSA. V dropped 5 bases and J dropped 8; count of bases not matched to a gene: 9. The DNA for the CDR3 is TGTGCCAGCAGCCCCCAAGCGGGAGCCACTACGCAGTATTTT. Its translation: CASSPQAGATTQYF.

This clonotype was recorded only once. CDR3 protein: CASSLMSGQHYEQYF. The CDR3 coding sequence is TGTGCCAGCAGCTTAATGTCAGGACAGCACTACGAGCAGTACTTC. The rearrangement uses TRBV7-9 and TRBJ2-7; D may be TRBD1 (6 bases). The CDR3 totals 15 residues. V shed 2 bases and J shed 3 bases, with 14 bases lying between them. The V gene's germline CDR1 is SEHNR and CDR2 FQNEAQ (reference sequence).

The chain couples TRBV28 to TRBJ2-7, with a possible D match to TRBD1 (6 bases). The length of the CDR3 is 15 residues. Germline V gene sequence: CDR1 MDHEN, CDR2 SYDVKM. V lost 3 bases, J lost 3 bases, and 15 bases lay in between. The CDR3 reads CASSLGAKGNYEQYF. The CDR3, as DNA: TGTGCCAGCAGTTTGGGGGCGAAGGGAAACTACGAGCAGTACTTC. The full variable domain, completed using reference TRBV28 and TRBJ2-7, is DVKVTQSSRYLVKRTGEKVFLECVQDMDHENMFWYRQDPGLGLRLIYFSYDVKMKEKGDIPEGYSVSREKKERFSLILESASTNQTSMYLCASSLGAKGNYEQYFGPGTRLTVT.

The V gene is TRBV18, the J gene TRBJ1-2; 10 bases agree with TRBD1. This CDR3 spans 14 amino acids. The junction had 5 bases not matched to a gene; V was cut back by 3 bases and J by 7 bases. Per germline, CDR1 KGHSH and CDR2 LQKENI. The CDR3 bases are TGTGCCAGCTCACCCGACAGGGGGCTTACTGGCTACACCTTC. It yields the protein CASSPDRGLTGYTF. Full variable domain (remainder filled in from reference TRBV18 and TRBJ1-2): NAGVMQNPRHLVRRRGQEARLRCSPMKGHSHVYWYRQLPEEGLKFMVYLQKENIIDESGMPKERFSAEFPKEGPSILRIQQVVRGDSAAYFCASSPDRGLTGYTFGSGTRLTVV.

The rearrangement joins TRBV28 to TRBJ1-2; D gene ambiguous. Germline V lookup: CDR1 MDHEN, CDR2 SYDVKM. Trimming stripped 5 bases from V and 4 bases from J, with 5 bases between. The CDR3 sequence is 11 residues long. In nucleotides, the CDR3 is TGTGCCAGCAGTCTGACCTATGGCTACACCTTC. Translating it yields CASSLTYGYTF.

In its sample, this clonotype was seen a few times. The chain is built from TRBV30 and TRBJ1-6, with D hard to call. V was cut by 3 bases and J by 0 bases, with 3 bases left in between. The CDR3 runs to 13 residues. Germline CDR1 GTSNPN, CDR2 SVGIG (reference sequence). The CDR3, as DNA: TGTGCCTGGAGAAGCTCCTATAATTCACCCCTCCACTTT. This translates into CAWRSSYNSPLHF.

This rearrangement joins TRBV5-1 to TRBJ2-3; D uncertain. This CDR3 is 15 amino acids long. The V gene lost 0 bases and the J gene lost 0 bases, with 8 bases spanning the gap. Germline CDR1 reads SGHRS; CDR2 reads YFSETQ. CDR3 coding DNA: TGCGCCAGCAGCTTGGACAACGGGAGCACAGATACGCAGTATTTT. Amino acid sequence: CASSLDNGSTDTQYF.

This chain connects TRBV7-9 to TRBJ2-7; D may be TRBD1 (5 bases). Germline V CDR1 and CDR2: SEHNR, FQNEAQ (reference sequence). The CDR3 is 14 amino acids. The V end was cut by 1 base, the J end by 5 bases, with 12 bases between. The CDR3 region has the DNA TGTGCCAGCAGCTTAGGAGTTTGGGGCGACGAGCAGTACTTC. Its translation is CASSLGVWGDEQYF.